This T cell receptor beta chain was sequenced during a study of a mutant IDH1 vaccine in newly diagnosed glioma. Study as a whole: The therapy given earlier, which was standard therapy, consisted of radiotherapy, temozolomide, or both, and most of the patients received both.

This clone was found once. Its antigen is not identified. Produced via immunoSEQ multiplex PCR; TCRdb's table is partial and in-frame only. The sample shows 50,000 to 70,000 clones, approximately 80% of them seen only once. Documented time point: week 23, last vaccination. In every dose of vaccine, 300 ug of mutant IDH1 20-mer peptide was given alongside topical imiquimod. Germline V gene sequence: CDR1 MNHNY, CDR2 SVGAGI (reference sequence). The CDR3 is made up of 14 amino acids. The V end was cut by 4 bases, the J end by 6 bases, with 16 bases between. The TCR originated in a man between 18 and 35 years old with glioma. This chain connects TRBV6-6 to TRBJ2-7; D is unclear. Material: PBMCs, obtained from a glioma patient whose treatment included an IDH1 peptide vaccine. In DNA, the CDR3 is TGTGCCAGCAGTTCACTCTACGATCTAAGCGAGCAGTACTTC. It codes for CASSSLYDLSEQYF.